This TCR beta chain was retrieved from a study of cytomegalovirus exposure and HLA in healthy donors. Whole-study findings and limits: Per published reports, the classifier diagnosed cytomegalovirus status with high specificity and sensitivity.

This clone came up a few times. Its antigen is currently unknown. Trimming pared 3 bases from V and 1 base from J, leaving 21 bases between. Germline V lookup: CDR1 SEHNR, CDR2 FQNEAQ (reference sequence). There are 18 residues in the CDR3. 60 Vbeta and 13 Jbeta primers were used in PCR. The protocol was immunoSEQ multiplex PCR, while the TCRdb copy is restricted to in-frame clones and leaves out a portion. The sample shows 150,000 to 200,000 clones, 75% to 85% of them seen only once. This chain connects TRBV7-9 to TRBJ1-2; D may be TRBD1 (6 bases). The source is a woman aged 50 to 60 in good health and CMV-seronegative. The specimen sequenced was PBMCs. Here the CDR3 reads CASSFATNRDKNNYGYTF. The CDR3 coding sequence is TGTGCCAGCAGCTTTGCTACCAACCGGGACAAAAATAACTATGGCTACACCTTC.